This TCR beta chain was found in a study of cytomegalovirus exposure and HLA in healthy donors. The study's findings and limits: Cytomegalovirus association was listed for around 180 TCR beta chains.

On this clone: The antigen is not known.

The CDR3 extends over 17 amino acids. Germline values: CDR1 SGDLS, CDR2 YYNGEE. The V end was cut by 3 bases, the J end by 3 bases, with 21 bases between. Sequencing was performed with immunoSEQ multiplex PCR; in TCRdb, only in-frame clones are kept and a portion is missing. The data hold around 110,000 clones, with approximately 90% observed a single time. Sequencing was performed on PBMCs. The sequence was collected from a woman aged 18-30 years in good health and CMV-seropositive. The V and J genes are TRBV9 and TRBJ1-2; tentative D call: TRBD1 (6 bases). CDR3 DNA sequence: TGTGCCAGCAGCGCTGGTAGGTGGGAGGGGGGCGACTATGGCTACACCTTC. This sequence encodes CASSAGRWEGGDYGYTF.